This T cell receptor (beta chain) was retrieved from a study of OX40 agonist ivuxolimab in advanced cancers. Across the study: Given to patients was ivuxolimab, an agonistic anti-OX40 (CD134) antibody. Every 2 weeks, patients got intravenous ivuxolimab at one of six dose levels (0.01-10 mg/kg). Patients achieving partial responses numbered three: one hepatocellular carcinoma case and two cutaneous melanoma cases.

Study-wide points: Compared with CD4+, CD8+ T cells on average had more expanded clones.

In this sample, this clone turned up once. Its antigen is currently unknown. Clones were read by immunoSEQ multiplex PCR, and TCRdb kept only the in-frame ones, dropping some. The table records about 19,000 clones, less than 75% of them present only once. Germline CDR1 reads SGHVS; CDR2 reads FQNEAQ. CDR3 size: 14 residues. V was trimmed by 0 bases and J by 2 bases, leaving 8 bases between them. The chain links TRBV7-8 to TRBJ2-7, with D unresolved. Specimen: CD4+ or CD8+ T cells sorted from blood, collected in a trial of the OX40 agonist ivuxolimab. The sequence derives from an adult with an advanced solid tumor such as melanoma, head and neck, liver or kidney cancer. CDR3 region: CASSLAGPAYEQYF. For the CDR3, the DNA is TGTGCCAGCAGCTTAGCCGGGCCTGCCTACGAGCAGTACTTC. Looking up the rest from reference TRBV7-8 and TRBJ2-7 gives the full variable domain: GAGVSQSPRYKVAKRGQDVALRCDPISGHVSLFWYQQALGQGPEFLTYFQNEAQLDKSGLPSDRFFAERPEGSVSTLKIQRTQQEDSAVYLCASSLAGPAYEQYFGPGTRLTVT.